This note documents a single TCR beta chain sequence. The data were produced by immunoSEQ multiplex PCR, yet TCRdb's version contains in-frame clones alone and is incomplete. The sample carries 95,000 to 130,000 clones, 70% to 90% recorded once. The data stem from a study of control samples from healthy donors and cancer patients. V dropped 0 bases and J dropped 0 bases, with 8 bases sitting between them. This CDR3 is built from 15 residues. Per the germline V gene, CDR1 is SGHAT and CDR2 is FQNNGV. The receptor comes from a woman between 65 and 79 years old in good health. V gene TRBV11-2 combines with J gene TRBJ1-2; TRBD1 might be the D (5 bases). Sequenced material: blood. The CDR3 region is CASSLDGASNYGYTF. The CDR3 region has the DNA TGTGCCAGCAGCTTAGACGGGGCGTCTAACTATGGCTACACCTTC.